This TCR beta chain was profiled in a study of OX40 agonist ivuxolimab in advanced cancers. Data came from immunoSEQ multiplex PCR; TCRdb stores just in-frame clones and leaves some out. Among around 72,000 clones listed, just over 85% were seen once. Per the germline V gene, CDR1 is SGHTS and CDR2 is YDEGEE. The V gene end was trimmed by 4 bases and the J gene end by 5 bases; junction bases not matched to a gene: 6. The CDR3 sequence is 14 residues long. This receptor was identified in an adult with an advanced solid tumor such as melanoma, head and neck, liver or kidney cancer. The J gene is TRBJ2-5, the V gene TRBV5-8, with 9 bases identical to TRBD1. The sample in question was CD4+ or CD8+ T cells sorted from blood, obtained in a trial of the OX40 agonist ivuxolimab. DNA for the CDR3: TGTGCCAGCAGCCCGCGGACAGGGGTCGAGACCCAGTACTTC. Its protein is CASSPRTGVETQYF.